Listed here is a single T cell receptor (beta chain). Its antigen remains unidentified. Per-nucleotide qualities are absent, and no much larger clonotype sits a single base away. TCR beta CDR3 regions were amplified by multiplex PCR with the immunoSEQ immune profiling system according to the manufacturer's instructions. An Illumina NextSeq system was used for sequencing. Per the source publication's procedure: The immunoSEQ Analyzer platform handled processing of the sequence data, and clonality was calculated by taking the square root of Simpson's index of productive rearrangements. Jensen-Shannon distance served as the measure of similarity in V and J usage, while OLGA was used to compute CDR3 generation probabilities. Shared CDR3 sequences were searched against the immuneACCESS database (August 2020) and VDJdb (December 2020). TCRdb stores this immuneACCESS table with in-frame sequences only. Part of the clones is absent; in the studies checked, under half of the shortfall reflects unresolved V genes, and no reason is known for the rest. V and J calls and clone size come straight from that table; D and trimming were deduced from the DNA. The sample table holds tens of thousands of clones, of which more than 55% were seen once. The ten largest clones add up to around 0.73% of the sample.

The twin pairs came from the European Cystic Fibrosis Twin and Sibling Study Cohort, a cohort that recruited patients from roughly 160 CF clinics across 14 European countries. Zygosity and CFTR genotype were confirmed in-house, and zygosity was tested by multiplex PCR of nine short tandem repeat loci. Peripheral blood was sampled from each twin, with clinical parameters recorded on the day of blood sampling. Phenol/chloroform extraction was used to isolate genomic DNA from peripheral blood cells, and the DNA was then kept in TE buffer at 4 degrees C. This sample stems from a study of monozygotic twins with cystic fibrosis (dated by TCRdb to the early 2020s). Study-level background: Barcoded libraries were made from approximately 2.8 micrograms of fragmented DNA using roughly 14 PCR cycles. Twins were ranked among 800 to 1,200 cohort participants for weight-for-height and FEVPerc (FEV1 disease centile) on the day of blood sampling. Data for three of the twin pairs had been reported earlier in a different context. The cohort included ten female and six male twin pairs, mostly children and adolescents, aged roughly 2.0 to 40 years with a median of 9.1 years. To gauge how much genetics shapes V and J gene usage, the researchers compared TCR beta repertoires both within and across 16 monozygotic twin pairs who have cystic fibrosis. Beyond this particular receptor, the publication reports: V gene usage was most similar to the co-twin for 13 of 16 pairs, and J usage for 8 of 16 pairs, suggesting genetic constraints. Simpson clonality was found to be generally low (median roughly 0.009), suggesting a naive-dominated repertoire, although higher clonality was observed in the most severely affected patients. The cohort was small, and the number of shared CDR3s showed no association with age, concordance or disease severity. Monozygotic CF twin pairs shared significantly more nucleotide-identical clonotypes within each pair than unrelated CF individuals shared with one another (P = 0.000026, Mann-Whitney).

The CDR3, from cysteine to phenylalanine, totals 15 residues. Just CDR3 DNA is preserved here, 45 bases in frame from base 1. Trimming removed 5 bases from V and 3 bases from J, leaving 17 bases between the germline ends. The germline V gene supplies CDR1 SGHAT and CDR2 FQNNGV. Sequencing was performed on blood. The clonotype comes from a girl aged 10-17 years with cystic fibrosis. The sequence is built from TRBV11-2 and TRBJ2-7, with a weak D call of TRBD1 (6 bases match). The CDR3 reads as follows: CASSEGDQTYYEQYF. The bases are TGTGCCAGCAGCGAGGGGGATCAGACCTACTACGAGCAGTACTTC.